The 26 T cell receptor beta chains below were found in one sample sequenced in a study of graft-versus-host responses after intestinal transplantation. No cognate antigen is known for these TCRs. Some clones are missing from TCRdb's copy, which holds only in-frame ones; the method was immunoSEQ multiplex PCR. The profile covers about 93,000 clones, with 85% to 95% appearing a single time and about 0.5% taken by the ten largest. The input for sequencing was unstimulated CD8+ T cells sorted from spleen or lymph node cells, taken before intestinal transplant. The receptors come from a human donor who received an intestinal transplant.

The chain carries TRBV12-5 and TRBJ2-1; TRBD1 might be the D (6 bases). There are 12 residues in the CDR3. Germline-derived CDR1 and CDR2 are LGHNT and FRNRAP. V was trimmed by 1 base and J by 15 bases, leaving 13 bases between them. The CDR3 loop reads CASGLATGLPFF. The CDR3 DNA is TGTGCTAGTGGTTTGGCTACAGGGTTGCCGTTCTTC.

V and J are TRBV5-1 and TRBJ2-7; D might be TRBD2 (5 bases). CDR3 length: 17 amino acids. Germline assignment: CDR1 SGHRS and CDR2 YFSETQ. The V and J ends lost 0 bases and 0 bases respectively, with 16 bases between them. For the CDR3, the DNA is TGCGCCAGCAGCTTGGCCTGGTCGCGAGGGCCCTCCTACGAGCAGTACTTC. This codes for CASSLAWSRGPSYEQYF.

This chain uses TRBV11-2 with TRBJ2-7; 7 bases line up with TRBD1. Germline loops: CDR1 SGHAT, CDR2 FQNNGV. After removal of 3 bases from V and 0 bases from J, the junction contained 2 bases not matched to a gene. The CDR3 consists of 14 residues. CDR3 amino acids: CASSLTGFSYEQYF. Here the CDR3 DNA reads TGTGCCAGCAGCTTGACAGGGTTCTCCTACGAGCAGTACTTC.

This sequence joins TRBV19 and TRBJ2-7; maybe TRBD1 (6 bases). Trimming removed 8 bases from V and 3 bases from J, with 8 bases in between. Germline V lookup: CDR1 LNHDA, CDR2 SQIVND (reference sequence). This CDR3 is built from 11 residues. The CDR3 is CASGQIYEQYF. The CDR3 DNA is TGTGCCAGTGGACAGATCTACGAGCAGTACTTC.

V is TRBV7-3 and J is TRBJ2-1; 11 bases are a match to TRBD2. The CDR3 is made up of 16 amino acids. V was pared by 2 bases and J by 1 base, with 1 base of the junction left unmatched. Germline lookup yields CDR1 SGHTA and CDR2 FQGTGA. The CDR3 here is CASSLLAGGSYNEQFF. For the CDR3, the DNA is TGTGCCAGCAGCTTATTAGCGGGGGGGTCCTACAATGAGCAGTTCTTC.

The V and J genes are TRBV6-1 and TRBJ2-2, with D possibly TRBD2 on 6 matching bases. CDR3 length equals 15 residues. Germline V gene sequence: CDR1 MNHNS, CDR2 SASEGT. The germline V and J ends were trimmed by 2 bases and 6 bases, with 13 bases remaining between them. The DNA of the CDR3 is TGTGCCAGCAGTGAACCAGCGGGTACAGCCGGGGAGCTGTTTTTT. Translating gives CASSEPAGTAGELFF.

J is TRBJ2-4 and V is TRBV30, with 7 bases aligning to TRBD2. The ends lost 8 bases at V and 7 bases at J; junction bases unmatched: 8. CDR3 length: 12 residues. CDR1 is GTSNPN, CDR2 SVGIG, per germline (reference sequence). CDR3 DNA: TGTGCCGGCCGGGACGGGAGGAACATTCAGTACTTC. Translating it yields CAGRDGRNIQYF.

The chain is built from TRBV5-6 and TRBJ2-3, with 7 positions matching TRBD1. V was pared by 3 bases and J by 3 bases, with 1 base of the junction left unmatched. The V gene's germline CDR1 is SGHDT and CDR2 YYEEEE. CDR3 size: 13 residues. Here the CDR3 DNA reads TGTGCCAGCAGCTCACAGGGGACAGATACGCAGTATTTT. The encoded protein is CASSSQGTDTQYF. The full variable domain, rest sourced from reference TRBV5-6 and TRBJ2-3, is DAGVTQSPTHLIKTRGQQVTLRCSPKSGHDTVSWYQQALGQGPQFIFQYYEEEERQRGNFPDRFSGHQFPNYSSELNVNALLLGDSALYLCASSSQGTDTQYFGPGTRLTVL.

The chain couples TRBV30 to TRBJ1-5; D is uncertain. Germline V gene lookup returns CDR1 GTSNPN and CDR2 SVGIG (reference sequence). The CDR3 is made up of 13 amino acids. The V gene lost 0 bases and the J gene lost 9 bases, with 12 bases spanning the gap. Here the CDR3 DNA reads TGTGCCTGGAGTGTACTCGGGATAGGGCCCCAGCATTTT. Protein product: CAWSVLGIGPQHF.

J is TRBJ1-2 and V is TRBV4-2, with a tentative D call TRBD1 (6 bases). Trimming removed 3 bases at V and 6 bases at J, with 17 bases between. CDR3 length: 15 residues. Germline values: CDR1 LGHNA, CDR2 YNFKEQ. The CDR3 sequence: CASSQVRGGIDGYTF. The CDR3 DNA follows: TGTGCCAGCAGCCAGGTTAGGGGGGGGATTGATGGCTACACCTTC.

This clone appeared a single time. The chain is built from TRBV29-1 and TRBJ1-3; 7 nucleotides match TRBD1. The CDR3 is made up of 16 amino acids. Germline CDR1 SQVTM, CDR2 ANQGSEA. The junction had 9 bases not matched to a gene; V was cut back by 4 bases and J by 0 bases. The CDR3 bases are TGCAGCGTTGGACAGGGAGGACTATCCTCTGGAAACACCATATATTTT. Protein product: CSVGQGGLSSGNTIYF.

The J gene is TRBJ2-1, the V gene TRBV7-6; TRBD2 matches at 8 bases. V was clipped by 3 bases and J by 3 bases; unmatched bases: 10. The germline V gene encodes CDR1 SGHVS and CDR2 FNYEAQ. CDR3 length equals 17 residues. The CDR3 DNA is TGTGCCAGCAGCTTTTTCCCCAGCGGGAGTGACTACAATGAGCAGTTCTTC. Amino acids: CASSFFPSGSDYNEQFF. Together with reference TRBV7-6 and TRBJ2-1, the CDR3 gives the full variable domain: GAGVSQSPRYKVTKRGQDVALRCDPISGHVSLYWYRQALGQGPEFLTYFNYEAQQDKSGLPNDRFSAERPEGSISTLTIQRTEQRDSAMYRCASSFFPSGSDYNEQFFGPGTRLTVL.

The rearrangement joins TRBV2 to TRBJ2-5; 7 bases match TRBD2. This CDR3 has 12 residues. Per germline, CDR1 SNHLY and CDR2 FYNNEI. With V trimmed by 8 bases and J by 9 bases, 9 bases remained unmatched. This chain's CDR3 is CASSPGREAQYF. The DNA for the CDR3 is TGTGCCAGCTCTCCGGGGAGGGAGGCCCAGTACTTC.

The chain carries TRBV4-3 and TRBJ2-7; a possible D gene is TRBD1 (5 bases). Germline V gene data show CDR1 as LGHNA and CDR2 as YSLEER. V lost 0 bases and J lost 2, with 14 bases in between. The CDR3 loop spans 16 amino acids. Here the CDR3 reads CASSQEKGLPTYEQYF. As DNA, the CDR3 is TGCGCCAGCAGCCAAGAAAAGGGGTTACCGACCTACGAGCAGTACTTC.

This clone was detected only a few times. The CDR3 sequence is CASSTTGIGEKLFF. In DNA, the CDR3 is TGTGCCAGCAGCACTACAGGGATCGGTGAAAAACTGTTTTTT. The V gene is TRBV7-9, the J gene TRBJ1-4; D is possibly TRBD1 (6 bases). CDR3 length equals 14 residues. Germline V CDR1 and CDR2: SEHNR, FQNEAQ (reference sequence). Trimming left V 5 bases short and J 7 bases short, with 14 bases between.

V and J are TRBV4-1 and TRBJ1-2, with D hard to call. Germline loops: CDR1 MGHRA, CDR2 YSYEKL. Trimming stripped 5 bases from V and 5 bases from J, with 15 bases between. The CDR3 has 14 residues. The CDR3 DNA reads TGCGCCAGCAGCGAATTGACGGGGATTTATGGCTACACCTTC. This translates into CASSELTGIYGYTF.

The chain joins TRBV14 to TRBJ1-2; tentatively, D is TRBD1 (5 bases). Trimming left V 2 bases short and J 2 bases short, with 12 bases between. There are 15 residues in the CDR3. Germline V gene data show CDR1 as SGHDN and CDR2 as FVKESK. The DNA for the CDR3 is TGTGCCAGCAGCCAAATACAGGACGGGAACTATGGCTACACCTTC. This gives the protein CASSQIQDGNYGYTF.

This chain links TRBV27 with TRBJ2-1; 8 nucleotides match TRBD2. CDR1 MNHEY and CDR2 SMNVEV come from the germline V gene (reference sequence). The CDR3 totals 16 residues. Trimming cost V 4 bases and J 7 bases; bases outside gene matches: 12. For the CDR3, the DNA is TGTGCCAGCAGTTCCTTTTTTAGCGGGATAGAGAATGAGCAGTTCTTC. Protein sequence: CASSSFFSGIENEQFF.

V usage is TRBV4-2 and J usage is TRBJ2-7; 9 positions match TRBD1. Germline CDR1 and CDR2: LGHNA and YNFKEQ. The CDR3 contains 16 residues. V lost 1 base and J lost 2; bases outside the gene matches: 6. As DNA, the CDR3 is TGTGCCAGCAGCCAAGGGGCGGACAGGGGTCCCTACGAGCAGTACTTC. Its protein is CASSQGADRGPYEQYF.

The gene calls are TRBV5-8 and TRBJ1-1; 9 nucleotides match TRBD1. There are 13 residues in the CDR3. CDR1 is SGHTS and CDR2 is YDEGEE in the germline V gene. V dropped 0 bases and J dropped 9; count of bases not matched to a gene: 3. CDR3 nucleotide sequence: TGTGCCAGCAGCTTGGGACAGGGGGTTCAAGCTTTCTTT. It yields the protein CASSLGQGVQAFF.

The V call is TRBV4-3, the J call TRBJ1-6; a possible D gene is TRBD1 (6 bases). CDR3 size: 15 residues. The germline gives CDR1 LGHNA, CDR2 YSLEER. Trimming took off 1 base at V and 4 bases at J, with 8 bases between the two ends. CDR3 in DNA: TGCGCCAGCAGCCAAGGGGACACATATAATTCACCCCTCCACTTT. Its translation: CASSQGDTYNSPLHF.

V and J are TRBV19 and TRBJ2-1; 10 bases line up with TRBD2. V shed 6 bases and J 8 bases; nucleotides not matched to a gene: 7. CDR1 is LNHDA and CDR2 is SQIVND in the germline V gene (reference sequence). The CDR3 sequence is 14 residues long. CDR3 DNA: TGTGCCAGTAGCGAGCGGGAGGGCCTCTATGAGCAGTTCTTC. Protein sequence: CASSEREGLYEQFF.

The chain links TRBV5-3 to TRBJ1-5, with 9 bases aligning to TRBD1. TRBV5-3 is an ORF, and what it does is uncertain. CDR3 length equals 18 residues. The V gene end was trimmed by 1 base and the J gene end by 0 bases; junction bases not matched to a gene: 8. Written as DNA, the CDR3 is TGTGCCAGAAGCTTGTCAGGGACAGGGTTATCTAGCAATCAGCCCCAGCATTTT. It encodes CARSLSGTGLSSNQPQHF.

The sample holds a few counts of this clone. This chain connects TRBV7-9 to TRBJ1-5, with D uncertain. Germline CDR1 and CDR2: SEHNR and FQNEAQ (reference sequence). The CDR3 totals 13 residues. V was pared by 4 bases and J by 0 bases, with 4 bases between. As DNA, the CDR3 is TGTGCCAGCAGCTCCAATAGCAATCAGCCCCAGCATTTT. Amino acids: CASSSNSNQPQHF. Full variable domain (remainder filled in from reference TRBV7-9 and TRBJ1-5): DTGVSQNPRHKITKRGQNVTFRCDPISEHNRLYWYRQTLGQGPEFLTYFQNEAQLEKSRLLSDRFSAERPKGSFSTLEIQRTEQGDSAMYLCASSSNSNQPQHFGDGTRLSIL.

This rearrangement joins TRBV4-1 to TRBJ2-7, with unresolved D. V lost 2 bases and J lost 0, with 5 bases in between. Per germline, CDR1 MGHRA and CDR2 YSYEKL. This CDR3 has 13 amino acids. The CDR3 sequence is CASSQPGSYEQYF. CDR3 nucleotide sequence: TGCGCCAGCAGCCAACCGGGCTCCTACGAGCAGTACTTC.

The chain carries TRBV7-9 and TRBJ2-7, with a possible D match to TRBD1 (5 bases). The germline V gene encodes CDR1 SEHNR and CDR2 FQNEAQ (reference sequence). The CDR3 runs 15 residues. V dropped 4 bases and J dropped 3 bases, with 16 bases sitting between them. Written as DNA, the CDR3 is TGTGCCAGCAGCTCTACAGACAGCGAACACTACGAGCAGTACTTC. Its translation: CASSSTDSEHYEQYF.